This TCR beta chain was sequenced in a study of T cells in localized non-small cell lung cancer. Study results and limitations: The study detected a median roughly 61 of the top 100 tumor clones in adjacent lung. Uninvolved adjacent lung had the highest recorded T cell clonality, with tumor below it. The study sequenced only one region of the tumor. As a result, intratumor heterogeneity could not be excluded and remains possible. Longer overall survival accompanied higher blood T cell density.

Assay used: immunoSEQ multiplex PCR; TCRdb lists only in-frame clones, some missing. The sample consists of approximately 11,000 clones, 90% of them appearing once. V lost 7 bases, J lost 0 bases, and 5 bases stayed unmatched. CDR3 length: 15 residues. Germline V gene sequence: CDR1 MRHNA, CDR2 SNTAGT. Points on this clone: What it binds is unknown.

The chain is built from TRBV6-4 and TRBJ2-3, with TRBD2 identical over 9 bases. The TCR originated in a male donor at least 60 years old with stage III lung adenocarcinoma. The sample consisted of peripheral blood, taken before any cancer treatment. The chain's CDR3 is CASTPTSGSTDTQYF. The CDR3, as DNA: TGTGCCAGCACCCCTACTAGCGGGAGCACAGATACGCAGTATTTT.